The T cell receptor beta chain under discussion was sequenced for a study of STAT5B mutations in CD4+ large granular lymphocyte leukemia. Assay used: immunoSEQ multiplex PCR; TCRdb lists only in-frame clones, some missing. The data contain more than 40,000 clones, roughly four fifths of them singletons. This receptor was identified in a human donor in good health. The source material was CD4+ T cells from blood buffy coats.

CDR3 loop: CAWSVGLAGYNEQFF. The CDR3 coding sequence is TGTGCCTGGAGTGTCGGGCTAGCGGGGTACAATGAGCAGTTCTTC. The chain uses TRBV30 and TRBJ2-1; 9 nucleotides line up with TRBD2. The CDR3 sequence is 15 residues long. Trimming removed 0 bases from V and 4 bases from J; junction bases left unmatched: 4. The germline CDR1 and CDR2 sequences are GTSNPN and SVGIG (reference sequence).